This is a list of T cell receptor beta chains from one sample in a study of early T cells in non-severe SARS-CoV-2 infection. TCRdb reprocessed the 5' RACE reads via MiXCR and lists one record per CDR3 protein. Of tens of thousands of distinct CDR3 sequences listed, roughly 9.5% are singletons. The sequenced sample was whole blood. The receptors stem from an adult who was a healthcare worker with PCR-confirmed SARS-CoV-2 infection or an uninfected control (not recorded which). CDR3s include the opening cysteine and the closing phenylalanine or tryptophan. Each record gives: D gene, clone size, J gene, V gene, CDR3 protein, CDR3 DNA. The D gene is left open where the match is weak. Clone size is stated in some rows and not others, as once, few, many or a class when expanded.

D gene: TRBD1; clone size: many; J gene: TRBJ1-1; V gene: TRBV6-6; CDR3 protein: CASSPQQGAVVTEAFF; CDR3 DNA: TGTGCCAGCAGTCCGCAACAGGGGGCGGTAGTCACTGAAGCTTTCTTT
D gene: .; clone size: many; J gene: TRBJ1-1; V gene: TRBV12-3/TRBV12-4; CDR3 protein: CASSLGSEGTEAFF; CDR3 DNA: TGTGCCAGCAGTTTAGGGTCCGAGGGGACTGAAGCTTTCTTT
D gene: .; clone size: medium-sized; J gene: TRBJ2-6; V gene: TRBV6-2/TRBV6-3; CDR3 protein: CASSYSYRDPSRANVLTF; CDR3 DNA: TGTGCCAGCAGTTACTCGTATAGGGACCCTTCTAGGGCCAACGTCCTGACTTTC
D gene: TRBD1; clone size: .; J gene: TRBJ2-1; V gene: TRBV9; CDR3 protein: CASSLFEGASNEQFF; CDR3 DNA: TGTGCCAGCAGCCTCTTCGAGGGGGCCAGCAATGAGCAGTTCTTC
D gene: .; clone size: many; J gene: TRBJ2-7; V gene: TRBV7-9; CDR3 protein: CASSLEGFALTDYEQYF; CDR3 DNA: TGTGCCAGCAGCTTAGAGGGATTTGCCTTGACCGACTACGAGCAGTACTTC
D gene: .; clone size: few; J gene: TRBJ1-1; V gene: TRBV11-1; CDR3 protein: CASSFQRNTEAFF; CDR3 DNA: TGTGCCAGCAGCTTCCAGCGGAACACTGAAGCTTTCTTT
D gene: .; clone size: .; J gene: TRBJ1-1; V gene: TRBV7-9; CDR3 protein: CASSPRWPEAFF; CDR3 DNA: TGTGCCAGCAGCCCGCGGTGGCCAGAAGCTTTCTTT
D gene: TRBD1; clone size: many; J gene: TRBJ2-7; V gene: TRBV9; CDR3 protein: CASSVSTGGSYEQYF; CDR3 DNA: TGTGCCAGCAGCGTCTCGACAGGGGGTTCGTACGAGCAGTACTTC
D gene: TRBD1; clone size: many; J gene: TRBJ2-1; V gene: TRBV18; CDR3 protein: CASSPGQPPYNEQFF; CDR3 DNA: TGTGCCAGCTCACCGGGACAGCCTCCCTACAATGAGCAGTTCTTC
D gene: TRBD2; clone size: many; J gene: TRBJ2-3; V gene: TRBV5-1; CDR3 protein: CASSTGLAGDTDTQYF; CDR3 DNA: TGCGCCAGCAGCACCGGACTAGCGGGGGACACAGATACGCAGTATTTT
D gene: TRBD1; clone size: .; J gene: TRBJ1-5; V gene: TRBV18; CDR3 protein: CASSPDREGEVNQPQHF; CDR3 DNA: TGTGCCAGCTCACCGGACAGGGAAGGCGAGGTCAATCAGCCCCAGCATTTT
D gene: .; clone size: few; J gene: TRBJ2-3; V gene: TRBV6-1; CDR3 protein: CAHRGGPSTDTQYF; CDR3 DNA: TGTGCACACAGAGGTGGGCCTAGCACAGATACGCAGTATTTT
D gene: TRBD2; clone size: .; J gene: TRBJ2-1; V gene: TRBV12-3/TRBV12-4; CDR3 protein: CASSTSGGDYNEQFF; CDR3 DNA: TGTGCCAGCAGTACTAGCGGGGGCGATTACAATGAGCAGTTCTTC
D gene: .; clone size: many; J gene: TRBJ1-1; V gene: TRBV7-2; CDR3 protein: CASSFYSEAFF; CDR3 DNA: TGTGCCAGCAGCTTCTACAGTGAAGCTTTCTTT
D gene: .; clone size: many; J gene: TRBJ2-7; V gene: TRBV7-2; CDR3 protein: CASSLGAFAGDHEQYF; CDR3 DNA: TGTGCCAGCAGCTTAGGTGCGTTTGCAGGGGACCACGAGCAGTACTTC
D gene: .; clone size: .; J gene: TRBJ2-3; V gene: TRBV7-6; CDR3 protein: CASSLSRASGDTQYF; CDR3 DNA: TGTGCCAGCAGCTTAAGTAGGGCCTCCGGAGATACGCAGTATTTT
D gene: .; clone size: few; J gene: TRBJ1-2; V gene: TRBV2; CDR3 protein: CASSVRTGLYGYTF; CDR3 DNA: TGTGCCAGCAGTGTACGTACAGGACTCTATGGCTACACCTTC
D gene: .; clone size: many; J gene: TRBJ2-3; V gene: TRBV11-2; CDR3 protein: CASSRHRQGTDTQYF; CDR3 DNA: TGTGCCAGCAGCCGGCACCGACAGGGCACAGATACGCAGTATTTT
D gene: TRBD2; clone size: .; J gene: TRBJ2-1; V gene: TRBV5-1; CDR3 protein: CASSLDGGSSYNEQFF; CDR3 DNA: TGCGCCAGCAGCTTGGACGGCGGGAGCTCCTACAATGAGCAGTTCTTC
D gene: .; clone size: many; J gene: TRBJ1-2; V gene: TRBV5-6; CDR3 protein: CASSLGLYGVGYTF; CDR3 DNA: TGTGCCAGCAGCTTGGGACTTTATGGGGTAGGCTACACCTTC
D gene: .; clone size: many; J gene: TRBJ2-7; V gene: TRBV28; CDR3 protein: CASSHLGKTGPHEQYF; CDR3 DNA: TGTGCCAGCAGTCATCTTGGTAAGACAGGACCACACGAGCAGTACTTC
D gene: .; clone size: many; J gene: TRBJ2-6; V gene: TRBV19; CDR3 protein: CASSIVQGAASGANVLTF; CDR3 DNA: TGTGCCAGTAGTATAGTCCAGGGAGCAGCCTCTGGGGCCAACGTCCTGACTTTC
D gene: .; clone size: many; J gene: TRBJ1-5; V gene: TRBV11-2; CDR3 protein: CASSLDIGTKGQPQHF; CDR3 DNA: TGTGCCAGCAGCTTAGATATCGGGACGAAGGGGCAGCCCCAGCATTTT
D gene: .; clone size: many; J gene: TRBJ1-1; V gene: TRBV2; CDR3 protein: CASGQEGTEAFF; CDR3 DNA: TGTGCCAGCGGCCAGGAGGGCACTGAAGCTTTCTTT
D gene: .; clone size: .; J gene: TRBJ1-1; V gene: TRBV6-1; CDR3 protein: CASRGEVMNTEAFF; CDR3 DNA: TGTGCCAGCCGAGGGGAGGTCATGAACACTGAAGCTTTCTTT
D gene: TRBD1; clone size: many; J gene: TRBJ2-7; V gene: TRBV15; CDR3 protein: CATSRGWAQGASEQYF; CDR3 DNA: TGTGCCACCAGCAGAGGATGGGCGCAGGGGGCGTCCGAGCAGTACTTC
D gene: .; clone size: many; J gene: TRBJ1-5; V gene: TRBV19; CDR3 protein: CASRQGYSNQPQHF; CDR3 DNA: TGTGCCAGTAGACAGGGATATAGCAATCAGCCCCAGCATTTT
D gene: .; clone size: many; J gene: TRBJ2-2; V gene: TRBV2; CDR3 protein: CASSRSRPNTGELFF; CDR3 DNA: TGTGCCAGCAGCCGCTCACGGCCGAACACCGGGGAGCTGTTTTTT
D gene: TRBD2; clone size: few; J gene: TRBJ2-1; V gene: TRBV7-3; CDR3 protein: CASRGTSGSGEQFF; CDR3 DNA: TGTGCCAGCAGGGGGACTAGCGGGAGTGGTGAGCAGTTCTTC
D gene: .; clone size: many; J gene: TRBJ2-7; V gene: TRBV12-3/TRBV12-4; CDR3 protein: CASSLALDEQYF; CDR3 DNA: TGTGCCAGCAGTTTAGCCCTTGATGAGCAGTACTTC
D gene: TRBD1; clone size: many; J gene: TRBJ2-6; V gene: TRBV20-1; CDR3 protein: CSASPGQFSGANVLTF; CDR3 DNA: TGCAGTGCTAGCCCGGGACAGTTCTCTGGGGCCAACGTCCTGACTTTC
D gene: TRBD1; clone size: many; J gene: TRBJ1-2; V gene: TRBV7-9; CDR3 protein: CASSSNRGQTLYTF; CDR3 DNA: TGTGCCAGCAGCTCAAACCGGGGACAGACCCTCTACACCTTC
D gene: .; clone size: many; J gene: TRBJ2-1; V gene: TRBV5-6; CDR3 protein: CASSFIDSNEQFF; CDR3 DNA: TGTGCCAGCAGCTTTATTGACAGCAATGAGCAGTTCTTC
D gene: .; clone size: many; J gene: TRBJ1-1; V gene: TRBV6-6; CDR3 protein: CASSYSGSAFF; CDR3 DNA: TGTGCCAGCAGTTACTCAGGGTCGGCTTTCTTT
D gene: .; clone size: many; J gene: TRBJ2-6; V gene: TRBV10-3; CDR3 protein: CAIKNRDTPSGANVLTF; CDR3 DNA: TGTGCCATCAAGAATAGGGACACCCCCTCTGGGGCCAACGTCCTGACTTTC